The present entry profiles one T cell receptor beta chain with its context. The record originates from a study of blood T cell repertoires in COVID-19. How the authors handled the data: Nucleated cell number was recorded as an estimate derived from reference gene primer amplification. TCRdb's table, derived via immunoSEQ multiplex PCR, lists solely in-frame clones and lacks some. The D gene and trimming were derived from the DNA, and the V and J assignments and clone size from that table. The table has 200,000 or so clones, 85% to 90% seen once; the top ten hold less than 4.5%. Trimming removed 0 bases from V and 7 bases from J; junction bases left unmatched: 5. Germline V CDR1 and CDR2: LNHNV, YYDKDF (reference sequence). This CDR3 is built from 15 residues.

The chain links TRBV15 to TRBJ1-3; 8 nucleotides line up with TRBD1. This receptor was taken from a man between 50 and 59 years old with acute or convalescent COVID-19. Input material: peripheral blood. The CDR3 nucleotides are TGTGCCACCAGCAGAGATTGGACAGGGTGGAACACCATATATTTT. Translating it yields CATSRDWTGWNTIYF.